This T cell receptor beta chain was found in a study of T-cell memory formation after mild COVID-19 (TCRdb year 2021). Describing the broader study: TCR sequence clusters from the two donors were largely donor specific. Longitudinal TCRalpha and TCRbeta repertoire sequencing tracked T-cell clones expanding and contracting after mild COVID-19 in a couple of donors. The cohort was made up of two young adult volunteers, one female and one male, who were previously healthy. The research as a whole found: The second-wave clones that peaked on day 37 were not confirmed to be SARS-CoV-2 specific. Clones that contracted from day 15 to 85 showed balanced CD4/CD8 phenotypes, whereas a second wave of clones that expanded from day 15 to 37 leaned towards CD4+. Some responding clones were found in pre-infection memory, which suggests that pre-existing cross-reactive memory T cells took part in the SARS-CoV-2 response. Only a couple of mild cases were covered in the study, and larger cohorts including severe cases with pre-infection samples were considered necessary. Contracting CD4+ clones turned up mainly in the CM and EM memory subsets, whereas EMRA was where CD8+ clones were enriched.

The table lists this clonotype with a few counts. It has no known antigen specificity. Base-call qualities are not available, and no considerably larger clone is one nucleotide away. CDR1 and CDR2 (SEHNR, FQNEAQ) derive from the germline V gene (reference sequence). The CDR3 runs 12 amino acids, cysteine and phenylalanine included. Only the CDR3 DNA stays, 36 bases, in frame from base 1. V was cut back by 6 bases and J by 6 bases, leaving a gap of 8 bases between them. This sample was sequenced with an Illumina NovaSeq 6000. TCRalpha and TCRbeta cDNA libraries were constructed by 5'RACE with constant-segment primers, with sample barcodes and unique molecular identifiers being introduced. RNA was extracted from every sample with Trizol reagent. Libraries were amplified in two PCR steps, with a second sample barcode and Illumina TruSeq adapters added in the second step. Sequencing of the libraries was done on an Illumina NovaSeq, producing 2 x 150 bp paired-end reads. In the authors' own workflow: Demultiplexing of reads and collapsing into UMI-guided consensus sequences were performed with migec v1.2.7. Using mixcr v2.1.11, UMI consensuses were aligned to TRA and TRB V and J templates and then assembled into clonotypes. A clonotype was counted as expanded or contracted only if both edgeR and NoisET called the change significant, with noise models trained on biological replicates. For edgeR calls, a false discovery rate-adjusted p below 0.01 and a log2 fold-change threshold of 1 were applied. As an exploratory analysis of dynamics, PCA with hierarchical clustering was applied to max-normalized trajectories of the 1000 most abundant clonotypes. The CD4 or CD8 phenotype of responding clones was assigned using the separately sequenced CD4+ and CD8+ repertoires. TCRdb itself trimmed the public reads at Q25 with fastp, ran MiXCR and retained productive beta chains. Rows merge per CDR3 protein into single entries with the most common DNA and genes. For this entry, the V and J calls and clone size follow TCRdb and not the study's own pipeline. Here the sample has about 430,000 distinct CDR3 sequences; 20% to 25% occur a single time. The ten largest clones represent 7.5% to 10% of the sample.

Ficoll-Paque density gradient centrifugation was used to isolate PBMCs. The chain was built from TRBV7-9 and TRBJ2-2, with the D gene not clear enough to name. The receptor comes from an adult woman who had mild COVID-19 (a few samples of this study predate the infection). The sample titles of this study are shuffled in the database, so cell type and time point are left out; the donor was told from shared clones. Sequencing input: PBMCs or a T cell subset sorted from them (not recorded which). The nucleotide sequence reads as follows: TGTGCCAGCAGGCCGACCGCCGGGGAGCTGTTTTTT. Its protein product is CASRPTAGELFF.